This T cell receptor beta chain was retrieved from a study of Ad26.COV2.S vaccination and SARS-CoV-2 variants. This CDR3 spans 18 amino acids. The J segment lost 0 bases and the V segment lost 5 bases, leaving 11 bases of the junction unmatched. In germline, CDR1 is MNHEY, CDR2 SMNVEV (reference sequence). This sample's treatment: about 20 received Ad26.COV2.S at low or high dose, single or two shots; 5 received placebo; per-sample allocation not given. Following the first vaccine or placebo injection, samples were taken on day 63. Libraries were prepared by immunoSEQ multiplex PCR; TCRdb keeps only in-frame clonotypes and omits some of them. Of around 420,000 clones listed, approximately 90% are singletons.

The clonotype comes from a person aged 18-60 years who received the Ad26.COV2.S COVID-19 vaccine or a placebo. The sequences come from peripheral blood, collected in a trial of Ad26.COV2.S vaccine versus placebo. This sequence joins TRBV27 and TRBJ1-4; 8 bases are a match to TRBD1. This CDR3 is CASSDTRQGLPTNEKLFF. CDR3 nucleotides: TGTGCCAGCAGTGACACCAGACAGGGGCTACCAACTAATGAAAAACTGTTTTTT.